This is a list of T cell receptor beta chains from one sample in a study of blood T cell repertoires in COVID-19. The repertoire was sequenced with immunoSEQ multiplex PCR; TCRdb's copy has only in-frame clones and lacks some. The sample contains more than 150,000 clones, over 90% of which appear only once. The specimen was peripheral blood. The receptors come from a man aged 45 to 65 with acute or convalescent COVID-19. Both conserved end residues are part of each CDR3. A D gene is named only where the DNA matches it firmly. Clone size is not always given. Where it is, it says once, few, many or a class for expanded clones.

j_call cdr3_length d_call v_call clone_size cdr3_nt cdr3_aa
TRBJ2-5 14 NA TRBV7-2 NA TGTGCCAGCAGCTTAGGGTCCGTACGGGAGACCCAGTACTTC CASSLGSVRETQYF
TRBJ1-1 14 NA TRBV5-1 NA TGCGCCAGCAGCTTGGACAGGCGGAACACTGAAGCTTTCTTT CASSLDRRNTEAFF
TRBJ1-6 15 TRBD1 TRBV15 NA TGTGCCACCAGCAGAGAGGGACAGCATAATTCACCCCTCCACTTT CATSREGQHNSPLHF
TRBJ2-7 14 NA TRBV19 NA TGTGCCAGTAACCCCCGGGGAGTTACGGACGAGCAGTACTTC CASNPRGVTDEQYF
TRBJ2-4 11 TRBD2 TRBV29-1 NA TGCAGCGGTGGACTAGCGGGAGTTCAGTACTTC CSGGLAGVQYF
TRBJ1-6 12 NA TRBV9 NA TGTGCCAGCTCCAAAGGAGCTACACCCCTCCACTTT CASSKGATPLHF
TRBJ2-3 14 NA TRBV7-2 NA TGTGCCAGCAGCTTTGGTGCTCCGCGAGATACGCAGTATTTT CASSFGAPRDTQYF
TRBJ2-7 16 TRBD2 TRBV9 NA TGTGCCAGCAGCGTATCGGCGACTAGCGGGAGTTACGAGCAGTACTTC CASSVSATSGSYEQYF
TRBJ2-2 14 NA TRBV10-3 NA TGTGCCATCCGGCCAGGGGCGAGGACCGGGGAGCTGTTTTTT CAIRPGARTGELFF
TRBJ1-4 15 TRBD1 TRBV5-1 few TGCGCCAGCAGCGCCCAACAGGGGGCAGGTGAAAAACTGTTTTTT CASSAQQGAGEKLFF
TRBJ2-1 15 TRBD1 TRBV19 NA TGTGCCAGTAGTGACAGGGAAATGGTTGTCAATGAGCAGTTCTTC CASSDREMVVNEQFF
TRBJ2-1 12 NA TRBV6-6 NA TGTGCCAGCAGGGAGAGCCCAATGATGCAGTTCTTC CASRESPMMQFF
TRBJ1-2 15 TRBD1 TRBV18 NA TGTGCCAGCTCAACCCGGGACAGAGCTAACTATGGCTACACCTTC CASSTRDRANYGYTF
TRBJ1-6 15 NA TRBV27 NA TGTGCCACCTCTACCTCCCTCTCCTATAATTCACCCCTCCACTTT CATSTSLSYNSPLHF
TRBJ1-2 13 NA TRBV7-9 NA TGTGCCAGCAGCTTAGGACAGAACTATGGCTACACCTTC CASSLGQNYGYTF
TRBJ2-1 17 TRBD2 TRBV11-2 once TGTGCCAGCAGCTGGCCGCGTTTTAGCGGGAGTCTCAATGAGCAGTTCTTC CASSWPRFSGSLNEQFF
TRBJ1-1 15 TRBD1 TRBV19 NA TGTGCCAGTGGAAGGCAAACAGGGGGGGTTACTGAAGCTTTCTTT CASGRQTGGVTEAFF